This T cell receptor (beta chain) was recorded in a study of Ad26.COV2.S vaccination and SARS-CoV-2 variants. Study-wide background: Participants got Ad26.COV2.S intramuscularly, once or twice 56 days apart. Study observations and caveats: Similar non-spike TCR breadth was seen in vaccine and placebo recipients. Marked by substantial breadth, spike-specific CD8+ and CD4+ T cell responses were reportedly seen after vaccination. Placebo recipients trailed vaccine recipients in spike-specific TCR breadth.

Profiled with immunoSEQ multiplex PCR; TCRdb holds only in-frame clones, not every one. Of about 320,000 clones listed, around four fifths are singletons. Indicated treatment: 19 received Ad26.COV2.S at low or high dose, single or two shots; about 5 received placebo; per-sample allocation not given. Sample collection was performed on day 63 after the first vaccine or placebo injection. The CDR3 consists of 16 residues. Trimming at V came to 0 bases and at J to 9 bases, leaving 11 bases not matched to a gene. Germline CDR1 LNHNV, CDR2 YYDKDF (reference sequence). Ten or more counts support this clone. The antigen is not known.

The sample was peripheral blood, taken in a trial of Ad26.COV2.S vaccine versus placebo. This TCR derives from a person between 18 and 59 years old who received the Ad26.COV2.S COVID-19 vaccine or a placebo. This sequence joins TRBV15 and TRBJ2-1; TRBD2 matches 7 bases. CDR3 nucleotide sequence: TGTGCCACCAGCAGAGATCGTCGGGGGGTAGCCAGTGAGCAGTTCTTC. Translation: CATSRDRRGVASEQFF.